This T cell receptor beta chain appears in the sequencing data of a study of shared clonotypes between healthy human individuals. Findings and caveats of the study: Compared with clonotypes that all four donors shared, non-shared clonotypes had lower generation probabilities.

Concerning this clone: The antigen remains undetermined.

Clones were read by immunoSEQ multiplex PCR, and TCRdb kept only the in-frame ones, dropping some. Of millions of clones in the sample, around 94% were seen once. The germline CDR1 and CDR2 sequences are MGHRA and YSYEKL. With V trimmed by 6 bases and J by 0 bases, 17 bases remained unmatched. The CDR3 runs to 19 residues. Sequencing input: naive CD4+ T cells sorted from blood. As for subset: CD45RA+ positively selected. The rearrangement uses TRBV4-1 and TRBJ1-5, with 7 bases aligning to TRBD1. The clonotype originates from a man younger than 35 in good health. For the CDR3, the DNA is TGCGCCAGCAGAACACCGAGGCAGGGGGACCAATATAGCAATCAGCCCCAGCATTTT. Its translation: CASRTPRQGDQYSNQPQHF.